The 7 T cell receptor beta chains presented below share a single source sample, sequenced in a study of blood T cell repertoires in COVID-19. Sequencing used immunoSEQ multiplex PCR; TCRdb keeps in-frame clones, though not all of them. Here the sample spans roughly 82,000 clones, roughly four fifths being singletons. The sequenced sample consisted of peripheral blood. Source of these receptors: a man between 60 and 70 years old with acute or convalescent COVID-19.

The genes are TRBV29-1 and TRBJ1-3, with D perhaps TRBD1 (5 bases). The CDR3 runs to 14 residues. The germline V gene has CDR1 SQVTM and CDR2 ANQGSEA. V gave up 5 bases and J gave up 0 bases, with 11 bases separating them. CDR3 region: CSVTRRASGNTIYF. CDR3 nucleotides: TGCAGCGTTACCCGCAGGGCCTCTGGAAACACCATATATTTT.

This chain connects TRBV21-1 to TRBJ2-1; the D call of TRBD1 is as the table states it, not checked on the DNA. TRBV21-1 is noted as a pseudogene. This CDR3 comprises 15 residues. The chain's CDR3 is CASSLKWTGYNEQFF. The CDR3 DNA reads as TGTGCCAGCAGCCTTAAATGGACAGGGTATAATGAGCAGTTCTTC.

The CDR3 region is CASRVGLAGSNTGELFF. The CDR3 DNA sequence: TGTGCCAGCCGGGTGGGACTAGCGGGATCGAACACCGGGGAGCTGTTTTTT. This sequence joins TRBV5-6 and TRBJ2-2; 13 bases agree with TRBD2. This CDR3 has 17 amino acids. V was pared by 7 bases and J by 0 bases, with 6 bases of the junction left unmatched. Germline CDR1 is SGHDT and CDR2 is YYEEEE. Filled out from reference TRBV5-6 and TRBJ2-2, the complete variable domain reads DAGVTQSPTHLIKTRGQQVTLRCSPKSGHDTVSWYQQALGQGPQFIFQYYEEEERQRGNFPDRFSGHQFPNYSSELNVNALLLGDSALYLCASRVGLAGSNTGELFFGEGSRLTVL.

The V call is TRBV4-1, the J call TRBJ2-5, with D possibly being TRBD2 (6 bases). This CDR3 has 16 residues. CDR1 is MGHRA, CDR2 YSYEKL, per germline. The V end lost 4 bases, the J end lost 9 bases, and 24 bases lay between the germline ends. The DNA for the CDR3 is TGCGCCAGCAGCCCCCCTGTTTCCCGGGAGCCCTCGGCCCAGTACTTC. Translation: CASSPPVSREPSAQYF.

CDR3 loop: CASSLARYNEQFF. The CDR3 nucleotides are TGTGCCAGCAGCTTAGCGCGATACAATGAGCAGTTCTTC. The rearrangement uses TRBV7-2 and TRBJ2-1; D is unclear. This CDR3 spans 13 amino acids. Germline CDR1 and CDR2: SGHTA and FQGNSA. V lost 0 bases and J lost 4, with 4 bases in between.

The CDR3 coding sequence is TGTGCCAGCAGCTTGGGCAGCCTGGATAATGAAAAACTGTTTTTT. Residues: CASSLGSLDNEKLFF. The chain links TRBV7-9 to TRBJ1-4, with D uncertain. Deletions cut 3 bases from V and 4 bases from J, with 12 bases between. CDR1 and CDR2 (germline): SEHNR, FQNEAQ (reference sequence). The CDR3 runs 15 residues.

CDR3 loop: CASKTEYEQYF. As DNA, the CDR3 is TGTGCCAGCAAAACAGAGTACGAGCAGTACTTC. This chain joins TRBV18 and TRBJ2-7; D gene uncertain. The V end lost 8 bases, the J end lost 4 bases, and 9 bases lay between the germline ends. The CDR3 sequence is 11 residues long. Germline V CDR1 and CDR2: KGHSH, LQKENI.